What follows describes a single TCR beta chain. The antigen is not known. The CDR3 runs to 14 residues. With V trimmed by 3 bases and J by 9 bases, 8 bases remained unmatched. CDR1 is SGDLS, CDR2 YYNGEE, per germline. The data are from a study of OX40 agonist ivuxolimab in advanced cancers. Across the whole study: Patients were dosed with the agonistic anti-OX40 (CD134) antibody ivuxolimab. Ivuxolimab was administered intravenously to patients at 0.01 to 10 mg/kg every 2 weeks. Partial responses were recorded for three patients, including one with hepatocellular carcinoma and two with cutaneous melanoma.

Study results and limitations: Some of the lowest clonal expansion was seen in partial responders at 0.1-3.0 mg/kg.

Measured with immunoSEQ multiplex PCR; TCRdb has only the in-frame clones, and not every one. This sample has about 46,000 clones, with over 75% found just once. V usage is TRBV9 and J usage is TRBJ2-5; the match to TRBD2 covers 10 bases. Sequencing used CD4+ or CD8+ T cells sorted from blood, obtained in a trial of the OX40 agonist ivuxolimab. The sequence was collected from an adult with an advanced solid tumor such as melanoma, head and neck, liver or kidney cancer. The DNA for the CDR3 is TGTGCCAGCAGCGCCACTAGCGGGGAACCTCCCCAGTACTTC. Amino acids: CASSATSGEPPQYF. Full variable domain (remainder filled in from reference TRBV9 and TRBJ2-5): DSGVTQTPKHLITATGQRVTLRCSPRSGDLSVYWYQQSLDQGLQFLIQYYNGEERAKGNILERFSAQQFPDLHSELNLSSLELGDSALYFCASSATSGEPPQYFGPGTRLLVL.